This T cell receptor (beta chain) was documented in a study of T cell responses to AZD1222 COVID-19 vaccine. Study results and caveats: Among spike-specific TCRs, nearly half reportedly target unmutated variant regions. Recipients of two AZD1222 doses showed rising Spike-specific TCR breadth and depth.

Clones were read by immunoSEQ multiplex PCR, and TCRdb kept only the in-frame ones, dropping some. Of some 150,000 clones listed, 90% are singletons. With 5 bases clipped from V and 6 bases from J, the junction kept 6 bases outside the gene matches. The CDR3 runs to 14 residues. In germline, CDR1 is SNHLY, CDR2 FYNNEI. Details on this clone: Its antigen is unidentified.

The clonotype was recovered from an adult in good health. The sequenced sample was peripheral blood, obtained on day 0 of AZD1222 vaccination. V gene TRBV2 combines with J gene TRBJ1-5; 8 bases are shared with TRBD1. As DNA, the CDR3 is TGTGCCAGCAGTTACAGGGGGGATCGTCAGCCCCAGCATTTT. Protein: CASSYRGDRQPQHF.